The clone carrying this T cell receptor (beta chain) was seen a few times. These data originate in a study of blood T cell repertoires in COVID-19. About the study: Italy, Spain and the United States were the sources of the convalescent and acute COVID-19 samples.

Trimming pared 3 bases from V and 8 bases from J, leaving 17 bases between. The CDR3 length is 15 residues. From germline, CDR1 is SGDLS and CDR2 YYNGEE. Methods used by the authors: Reference gene primer amplification in the assay estimated nucleated cell counts. Clones were read by immunoSEQ multiplex PCR, and TCRdb kept only the in-frame ones, dropping some. D and trimming were read from the DNA, whereas the V and J calls and clone size are those reported in that table. The sample lists 450,000 to 500,000 clones, 70% to 90% occurring once. J is TRBJ1-4 and V is TRBV9; a weak D match, TRBD1 (6 bases). The sample consisted of peripheral blood. This TCR was recovered from a human donor in a cohort sampled during active COVID-19. CDR3 nucleotides: TGTGCCAGCAGCGCCTCACAGGGAAGCTGGGAAAAACTGTTTTTT. It is translated as CASSASQGSWEKLFF.